The rows below give T cell receptor beta chains drawn from one sample of a study of blood T cell repertoires in COVID-19. The repertoire was sequenced with immunoSEQ multiplex PCR; TCRdb's copy has only in-frame clones and lacks some. The sample has 150,000 to 200,000 clones, around 89% seen once. Specimen: peripheral blood. Every receptor here comes from a woman under 40 with acute or convalescent COVID-19. Both conserved end residues are part of each CDR3. A D gene is named only where the DNA matches it firmly. The size field is filled for only some rows; it gives once, few, many or a size class.

v_gene	d_gene	abundance	j_gene	CDR3nt	CDR3aa
TRBV5-4	TRBD1	.	TRBJ1-2	TGTGCCAGCAGCTTGGTCGACAGGGAGGCCGGCTACACCTTC	CASSLVDREAGYTF
TRBV19	TRBD1	.	TRBJ1-5	TGTGCCAGTAGTGACCGACAGGGGTACAATCAGCCCCAGCATTTT	CASSDRQGYNQPQHF
TRBV27	.	.	TRBJ2-5	TGTGCCAGCAGTTTATTAAGTGGGTTTCCAACAGAAGGGACCCAGTACTTC	CASSLLSGFPTEGTQYF
TRBV24-1	.	.	TRBJ1-5	TGTGCCACCAGTGGTCCGGGAGGGGGAAATCAGCCCCAGCATTTT	CATSGPGGGNQPQHF
TRBV12-3/TRBV12-4	.	.	TRBJ2-1	TGTGCCAGCAGCCCGGCCGGGATGGATGAGCAGTTCTTC	CASSPAGMDEQFF
TRBV7-9	TRBD2	.	TRBJ2-3	TGTGCCAGCAGCGGACAAGGGACTAGAGCATATTTT	CASSGQGTRAYF
TRBV12-3/TRBV12-4	.	.	TRBJ2-2	TGTGCCAGCAAACCGGCCGGGGAGCTGTTTTTT	CASKPAGELFF
TRBV3-1/TRBV3-2	.	.	TRBJ1-2	TGTGCCAGCAACAGTCAGGGGCTGGACTATGGCTACACCTTC	CASNSQGLDYGYTF
TRBV7-9	.	.	TRBJ2-7	TGTGCCAGCACGAGGGCGGGGGCCCACGAGCAGTACTTC	CASTRAGAHEQYF
TRBV7-2	.	few	TRBJ2-7	TGTGCCAGCAGTCTTGGGGGGTTCGGGTCCTACGAGCAGTACTTC	CASSLGGFGSYEQYF
TRBV9	.	.	TRBJ1-6	TGTGCCAGCAGCGTAGATGGACAATATAATTCACCCCTCCACTTT	CASSVDGQYNSPLHF
TRBV6-5	.	.	TRBJ2-7	TGTGCCAGCAGTTTAGCTGTGAGCTCCTACGAGCAGTACTTC	CASSLAVSSYEQYF
TRBV5-1	.	.	TRBJ2-1	TGCGCCAGCGGTATTGGGGTTCTTAGCGGAAACTCCTACAATGAGCAGTTCTTC	CASGIGVLSGNSYNEQFF
TRBV6-5	.	.	TRBJ1-3	TGTGCCAGCAGTAATACAGGGCGGATATATTTT	CASSNTGRIYF
TRBV19	.	once	TRBJ2-1	TGTGCCAGTAGTACCGGGACTCACAATGAGCAGTTCTTC	CASSTGTHNEQFF
TRBV9	.	once	TRBJ2-7	TGTGCCAGCAGCCCATCCGGAGACTACGAGCAGTACTTC	CASSPSGDYEQYF
TRBV28	.	.	TRBJ1-2	TGTGCCAGCAGTTTAGGTAGCGCTAACTATGGCTACACCTTC	CASSLGSANYGYTF
TRBV5-4	TRBD2	.	TRBJ2-1	TGTGCCAGCAGCTCCCGGGGGGTTTTTGATGAGCAGTTCTTC	CASSSRGVFDEQFF
TRBV7-9	.	.	TRBJ2-1	TGTGCCAGCAGTTCCAGTAACCATGAGCAGTTCTTC	CASSSSNHEQFF
TRBV6-1	TRBD2	.	TRBJ2-7	TGTGCCAGCAGTGAAGCATATCAAGGGCTAGCGGTCTACGAGCAGTACTTC	CASSEAYQGLAVYEQYF
TRBV9	.	.	TRBJ1-2	TGTGCCAGCAGCTCCCAGTCGGGGGGGCAGGCTTATGGCTACACCTTC	CASSSQSGGQAYGYTF
TRBV6-4	.	once	TRBJ2-1	TGTGCCAGCAGTGACGGTCGGGGGCAGTTCTTC	CASSDGRGQFF
TRBV2	.	.	TRBJ2-2	TGTGCCAGCAGCGGACAATTGAACACCGGGGAGCTGTTTTTT	CASSGQLNTGELFF
TRBV12-2	.	once	TRBJ1-2	TGTGCAAGTCGCTTAGCTGGGGCAGGGTGCGGCTACACCTTC	CASRLAGAGCGYTF
TRBV7-9	TRBD1	.	TRBJ1-2	TGTGCCAGCAGCTTACTCGACAGGGCCGGTGGCTACACCTTC	CASSLLDRAGGYTF
TRBV10-3	.	few	TRBJ1-1	TGTGCCATCAGTGGAGAAGGGGTTGGGGCTTTCTTT	CAISGEGVGAFF
TRBV29-1	.	.	TRBJ1-2	TGCAGCGTTGGTTACTCAAGGGGGTATGGCTACACCTTC	CSVGYSRGYGYTF
TRBV5-6	TRBD2	once	TRBJ2-7	TGTGCCAGTAAAACCGGGACTAGCGGGAGAGGGGGAGAGCAGTACTTC	CASKTGTSGRGGEQYF
TRBV5-6	TRBD1	.	TRBJ1-1	TGTGCCAGCAGCTTGGGGGGGACAGGCGGCGTAGGAGCTTTCTTT	CASSLGGTGGVGAFF
TRBV7-9	TRBD2	.	TRBJ2-5	TGTGCCAGCAGCTCGCCAACTAGCGGGAGGGAAGAGACCCAGTACTTC	CASSSPTSGREETQYF
TRBV28	TRBD1	.	TRBJ2-1	TGTGCCAGCAGTCCTAGGGGGCGGAATGAGCAGTTCTTC	CASSPRGRNEQFF
TRBV4-1	TRBD2	.	TRBJ2-5	TGCGCCAGCAGCCACCTTTCGCGGGAGGGCCGGAAAGAGACCCAGTACTTC	CASSHLSREGRKETQYF
TRBV11-3	.	.	TRBJ1-2	TGTGCCAGCAGCTCGTCACAGGGCTACGGCTACACCTTC	CASSSSQGYGYTF
TRBV6-5	TRBD1	.	TRBJ1-1	TGTGCCAGCAGTCACCGGGACAGAGAAGCTTTCTTT	CASSHRDREAFF
TRBV19	.	.	TRBJ2-1	TGTGCCAGTTCTTTCAGGGGTACCTACAATGAGCAGTTCTTC	CASSFRGTYNEQFF
TRBV11-2	.	.	TRBJ2-1	TGTGCCAGCAGCTTAGAATATAATGAGCAGTTCTTC	CASSLEYNEQFF
TRBV7-2	.	.	TRBJ2-1	TGTGCCAGCAGCTTAAGCTACGGGACCTACAATGAGCAGTTCTTC	CASSLSYGTYNEQFF
TRBV5-5	.	.	TRBJ2-4	TGTGCCAGCAGCTTAAGAGGGGGTGACATTCAGTACTTC	CASSLRGGDIQYF
TRBV5-1	.	.	TRBJ1-6	TGCGCCAGCAGCTTGGGGCGGGAGGGGTCACCCCTCCACTTT	CASSLGREGSPLHF
TRBV9	.	few	TRBJ1-4	TGTGCCAGCAGCCCCCAATTATCGCCGGCTAGCTATGAAAAACTGTTTTTT	CASSPQLSPASYEKLFF
TRBV28	TRBD2	.	TRBJ2-1	TGTGCCAGCCTCGGAGCCAGACTAGCCTTCGGCAATGAGCAGTTCTTC	CASLGARLAFGNEQFF
TRBV30	.	.	TRBJ2-2	TGTGCCTGGAGGGTTCGGGGCACCGGGGAGCTGTTTTTT	CAWRVRGTGELFF
TRBV30	TRBD2	.	TRBJ2-7	TGTGCCTGGAATTCGTGGGAGGGCCTAAGGGAGCAGTACTTC	CAWNSWEGLREQYF
TRBV2	.	.	TRBJ2-7	TGTGCCAGTATTATTCAGGGGCGTACCTACGAGCAGTACTTC	CASIIQGRTYEQYF
TRBV5-4	.	.	TRBJ2-3	TGTGCCAGCAGTGGCCGGGACATAAGCACAGATACGCAGTATTTT	CASSGRDISTDTQYF